A single sample gave rise to the 25 T cell receptor beta chains below, sequenced in a study of T cells after yellow fever vaccination. TCRdb called the 5' RACE reads again in MiXCR, with one record for every CDR3 protein. The sample records about 340,000 distinct CDR3 sequences, about 8.7% being singletons. Sequences were derived from PBMCs, sampled on the day of the first yellow fever vaccination. These receptors were taken from a young man who received the YFV17D yellow fever vaccine.

This clonotype was counted a few times. The chain employs TRBV6-1 and TRBJ2-1; the match to TRBD1 covers 9 bases. J lost 8 bases, V lost 8 bases, and 7 bases had no gene match. The CDR3 length is 13 residues. Germline loops: CDR1 MNHNS, CDR2 SASEGT. The CDR3 reads CASAVTGGDEQFF. The CDR3 bases are TGTGCCAGCGCAGTAACAGGGGGCGATGAGCAGTTCTTC.

The chain links TRBV4-2 to TRBJ2-1, with 9 nucleotides matching TRBD2. Germline V gene data show CDR1 as LGHNA and CDR2 as YNFKEQ. After removal of 0 bases from V and 7 bases from J, the junction contained 4 bases not matched to a gene. CDR3 size: 15 residues. The CDR3 region has the DNA TGTGCCAGCAGCCAAGATCCTAGCGGGGCAAATGAGCAGTTCTTC. Its protein product is CASSQDPSGANEQFF.

Written as DNA, the CDR3 is TGTGCCAGCAGGGGGGGCCCTCCGCGTACGCAGTATTTT. Amino acid sequence: CASRGGPPRTQYF. The chain employs TRBV7-9 and TRBJ2-3; the D call may be TRBD1 or TRBD2 (6 bases each). The CDR3 has 13 amino acids. From germline, CDR1 is SEHNR and CDR2 FQNEAQ (reference sequence). Trimming took 6 bases from V and 8 from J, leaving 15 bases between them.

In nucleotides, the CDR3 is TGTGCCAGTACCCCCCGGGGAATGGGGTACAATGAGCAGTTCTTC. Translating it yields CASTPRGMGYNEQFF. This chain uses TRBV19 with TRBJ2-1, with D maybe TRBD2 (5 bases). CDR3 size: 15 residues. The V gene lost 7 bases and the J gene lost 4 bases, with 17 bases spanning the gap. CDR1 LNHDA and CDR2 SQIVND come from the germline V gene (reference sequence).

The chain uses TRBV5-1 and TRBJ2-1; 9 bases are a match to TRBD2. The germline gives CDR1 SGHRS, CDR2 YFSETQ. With V trimmed by 4 bases and J by 3 bases, 8 bases remained unmatched. The length of the CDR3 is 16 residues. The DNA for the CDR3 is TGCGCCAGCAGCGGTAGCGGGGGTCGAGTCTACAATGAGCAGTTCTTC. Its protein is CASSGSGGRVYNEQFF.

The chain's CDR3 is CASSPYAGSEQYV. For the CDR3, the DNA is TGTGCCAGCAGTCCCTATGCGGGGTCCGAGCAGTACGTC. V is TRBV27 and J is TRBJ2-7; possibly TRBD2 for D (6 bases). Germline V gene data show CDR1 as MNHEY and CDR2 as SMNVEV (reference sequence). V shed 5 bases and J shed 6 bases, with 14 bases lying between them. CDR3 length: 13 amino acids.

This clonotype was seen many times. This chain joins TRBV6-2 or TRBV6-3 and TRBJ2-1; TRBD1 aligns across 8 bases. V was clipped by 6 bases and J by 8 bases; unmatched bases: 6. This CDR3 is 13 amino acids long. CDR1 is MNHEY, CDR2 SVGEGT, per germline. The CDR3 here is CASSRQGIDEQFF. The CDR3 DNA follows: TGTGCCAGCAGCCGACAGGGGATCGATGAGCAGTTCTTC.

This chain links TRBV7-8 with TRBJ1-5; D is unresolved. This CDR3 contains 19 residues. Trimming left V 1 base short and J 3 bases short, with 22 bases between. In germline, CDR1 is SGHVS, CDR2 FQNEAQ. CDR3 loop: CASSLERVLGSRNNQPQHF. The CDR3 nucleotides read TGTGCCAGCAGCTTAGAGAGGGTGTTGGGGAGTCGGAACAATCAGCCCCAGCATTTT.

This clonotype was detected ten times or more. V usage is TRBV7-2 and J usage is TRBJ1-2; a possible D gene is TRBD1 (6 bases). Germline V lookup: CDR1 SGHTA, CDR2 FQGNSA. This CDR3 comprises 13 residues. V was shortened by 2 bases and J by 3 bases, with 7 bases between the two germline ends. The CDR3: CASSLNRDYGYTF. The CDR3 DNA reads TGTGCCAGCAGCTTAAACAGGGACTATGGCTACACCTTC.

This clonotype was counted only a few times. The chain recombines TRBV11-2 with TRBJ2-1, with 7 bases fitting TRBD2. The V and J ends lost 5 bases and 3 bases, in that order; junction bases with no gene match: 10. CDR3 size: 16 residues. CDR1 and CDR2 from the germline V gene are SGHAT and FQNNGV. The CDR3 DNA is TGTGCCAGCAGCACAAGACTAGCTTCAAGCTACAATGAGCAGTTCTTC. This translates into CASSTRLASSYNEQFF.

This chain uses TRBV2 with TRBJ2-7; a weak D match, TRBD2 (6 bases). The CDR3 contains 15 residues. CDR1 and CDR2 (germline): SNHLY, FYNNEI. With 3 bases removed from V and 2 bases from J, the gap between germline ends came to 14 bases. The CDR3 is CASSDSGTLTYEQYF. CDR3 nucleotide sequence: TGTGCCAGCAGTGACTCCGGGACTCTAACCTACGAGCAGTACTTC.

This clonotype was observed a handful of times. V usage is TRBV24-1 and J usage is TRBJ1-2, with no clear D. CDR1 KGHDR and CDR2 SFDVKD come from the germline V gene. Trimming shortened V by 12 bases and J by 6 bases, and 10 bases separated the two germline ends. The CDR3 is made up of 10 amino acids. The CDR3 DNA reads TGTGCCGAAACCTCCGATGGCTACACCTTC. The encoded protein is CAETSDGYTF.

The sample holds many counts of this clonotype. The chain uses TRBV7-8 and TRBJ2-2; tentative D call: TRBD1 (6 bases). Between the trimmed V and J ends, which lost 2 bases and 11 bases, there was a span of 9 bases. Germline CDR1 and CDR2: SGHVS and FQNEAQ. This CDR3 comprises 12 residues. In nucleotides, the CDR3 is TGTGCCAGCAGCTTACTCAGGGGCGAGCTGTTTTTT. This gives the protein CASSLLRGELFF.

This clonotype was counted only a few times. The rearrangement joins TRBV5-1 to TRBJ1-3; 8 bases map to TRBD1. The V gene end was trimmed by 0 bases and the J gene end by 8 bases; junction bases not matched to a gene: 13. Germline V gene data show CDR1 as SGHRS and CDR2 as YFSETQ. The CDR3 covers 17 residues. The CDR3 loop is CASSLDPTGAIRDTIYF. DNA of the CDR3: TGCGCCAGCAGCTTGGACCCGACAGGGGCCATCCGGGACACCATATATTTT.

J is TRBJ2-2 and V is TRBV6-2 or TRBV6-3; 9 bases line up with TRBD1. The CDR3 covers 15 residues. Germline-derived CDR1 and CDR2 are MNHEY and SVGEGT. The J segment lost 3 bases and the V segment lost 5 bases, leaving 4 bases of the junction unmatched. This chain's CDR3 is CASSDWDRDTGELFF. The CDR3 DNA reads TGTGCCAGCAGTGACTGGGACAGGGACACCGGGGAGCTGTTTTTT.

This clonotype appeared a single time. The V gene is TRBV20-1, the J gene TRBJ1-2; no definite D call. CDR3 length equals 16 residues. Germline V lookup: CDR1 DFQATT, CDR2 SNEGSKA (reference sequence). V gave up 0 bases and J gave up 6 bases, with 20 bases separating them. DNA of the CDR3: TGCAGTGCTAGAGATCATATGCGGACCGCGAACGATGGCTACACCTTC. Amino acids: CSARDHMRTANDGYTF.

This chain uses TRBV12-3 or TRBV12-4 with TRBJ2-5; the D is unclear. The CDR3 is 14 amino acids. Trimming shortened V by 6 bases and J by 0 bases, and 11 bases separated the two germline ends. CDR3 loop: CASSPPTDQETQYF. For the CDR3, the DNA is TGTGCCAGCAGCCCCCCGACGGACCAAGAGACCCAGTACTTC.

This clonotype was observed many times. The chain is built from TRBV5-1 and TRBJ2-1; maybe TRBD2 (5 bases). Trimming cost V 4 bases and J 6 bases, with 20 bases left between them. Germline CDR1 SGHRS, CDR2 YFSETQ. The CDR3 contains 16 residues. CDR3 sequence (DNA): TGCGCCAGCAGCCAGAGGGCCGGGATCGGGCGCAATGAGCAGTTCTTC. Translation: CASSQRAGIGRNEQFF.

A few counts support this clonotype. This chain uses TRBV20-1 with TRBJ2-5, with TRBD1 matching 7 bases. The germline gives CDR1 DFQATT, CDR2 SNEGSKA (reference sequence). The CDR3 contains 14 residues. Unmatched junction bases numbered 13, after V lost 6 bases and J lost 6 bases. CDR3 nucleotides: TGCAGTGCCGGAACGACAGGGAATTTGCAGACCCAGTACTTC. Translating it yields CSAGTTGNLQTQYF.

There are a few counts of this clonotype. CDR3 in amino acids: CATSDSDKKANTEAFF. CDR3 DNA sequence: TGTGCCACCAGTGACTCAGACAAGAAGGCGAACACTGAAGCTTTCTTT. This chain joins TRBV24-1 and TRBJ1-1; no clear D gene. Germline CDR1 reads KGHDR; CDR2 reads SFDVKD. This CDR3 contains 16 residues. The V and J ends lost 4 bases and 1 base respectively, with 15 bases between them.

J is TRBJ1-6 and V is TRBV28, with 7 bases matching TRBD1. V was clipped by 5 bases and J by 4 bases; unmatched bases: 14. Germline CDR1 is MDHEN and CDR2 is SYDVKM. This CDR3 has 18 residues. The CDR3 nucleotides are TGTGCCAGCAGTACAATACCTCCAGGGGGTCTTTATAATTCACCCCTCCACTTT. Translation gives CASSTIPPGGLYNSPLHF.

The rearrangement joins TRBV24-1 to TRBJ2-3, with D unclear. Per germline, CDR1 KGHDR and CDR2 SFDVKD. The CDR3 spans 12 residues. Trimming took off 7 bases at V and 8 bases at J, with 12 bases between the two ends. The CDR3 protein is CATRTWGGTQYF. The DNA for the CDR3 is TGTGCCACCAGGACCTGGGGTGGTACGCAGTATTTT.

CDR3 sequence: CASSPGARNSPLHF. The CDR3 DNA reads TGTGCCAGCAGCCCAGGGGCCAGAAATTCACCCCTCCACTTT. V usage is TRBV7-2 and J usage is TRBJ1-6, with a tentative D call TRBD1 (6 bases). Deletions cut 5 bases from V and 7 bases from J, with 12 bases between. In germline, CDR1 is SGHTA, CDR2 FQGNSA. The CDR3 is 14 amino acids.

This clonotype was detected many times. The chain uses TRBV5-1 and TRBJ2-1; 9 bases map to TRBD1. Losses at the gene ends were 3 bases for V and 8 bases for J; bases not matched to a gene: 15. Germline loops: CDR1 SGHRS, CDR2 YFSETQ. The CDR3 contains 17 residues. CDR3 in amino acids: CASSSGQGRRGLYEQFF. The CDR3 coding sequence is TGCGCCAGCAGCTCGGGACAGGGTCGGCGGGGGTTGTATGAGCAGTTCTTC.

Ten or more counts support this clonotype. The chain combines TRBV5-1 with TRBJ2-5; no clear D gene. Trimming stripped 1 base from V and 2 bases from J, with 6 bases between. The germline gives CDR1 SGHRS, CDR2 YFSETQ. The CDR3 runs to 13 residues. This CDR3 reads CASSLPGQETQYF. DNA of the CDR3: TGCGCCAGCAGCTTGCCAGGTCAAGAGACCCAGTACTTC. Full variable domain (missing parts from reference TRBV5-1 and TRBJ2-5): KAGVTQTPRYLIKTRGQQVTLSCSPISGHRSVSWYQQTPGQGLQFLFEYFSETQRNKGNFPGRFSGRQFSNSRSEMNVSTLELGDSALYLCASSLPGQETQYFGPGTRLLVL.